This paragraph reports one TCR beta chain. In the authors' methods: Estimates of nucleated cell counts were drawn from the amplification of reference gene primers. Clones were read by immunoSEQ multiplex PCR, and TCRdb kept only the in-frame ones, dropping some. The V and J calls and clone size are taken from that table; D and trimming were inferred from the DNA. The sample holds under 150,000 clones, under 85% seen once. The sample belongs to a study of blood T cell repertoires in COVID-19. Across the whole study: The United States, Italy and Spain were the sources of the acute and convalescent COVID-19 samples. Sources were T cells, B-cell-depleted T cells, or PBMCs; the material itself was cDNA or gDNA.

Trimming stripped 1 base from V and 3 bases from J, with 14 bases between. CDR3 length: 16 amino acids. Germline V CDR1 and CDR2: SNHLY, FYNNEI. This TCR derives from a woman over 75 in a cohort sampled during active or convalescent COVID-19. Sample: peripheral blood. V usage is TRBV2 and J usage is TRBJ2-3, with a tentative D call TRBD2 (5 bases). The CDR3 nucleotides read TGTGCCAGCAGTGAAGAGAATAGCGCCTTGACAGATACGCAGTATTTT. Translating gives CASSEENSALTDTQYF. The variable domain in full, with the rest retrieved from reference TRBV2 and TRBJ2-3, is EPEVTQTPSHQVTQMGQEVILRCVPISNHLYFYWYRQILGQKVEFLVSFYNNEISEKSEIFDDQFSVERPDGSNFTLKIRSTKLEDSAMYFCASSEENSALTDTQYFGPGTRLTVL.